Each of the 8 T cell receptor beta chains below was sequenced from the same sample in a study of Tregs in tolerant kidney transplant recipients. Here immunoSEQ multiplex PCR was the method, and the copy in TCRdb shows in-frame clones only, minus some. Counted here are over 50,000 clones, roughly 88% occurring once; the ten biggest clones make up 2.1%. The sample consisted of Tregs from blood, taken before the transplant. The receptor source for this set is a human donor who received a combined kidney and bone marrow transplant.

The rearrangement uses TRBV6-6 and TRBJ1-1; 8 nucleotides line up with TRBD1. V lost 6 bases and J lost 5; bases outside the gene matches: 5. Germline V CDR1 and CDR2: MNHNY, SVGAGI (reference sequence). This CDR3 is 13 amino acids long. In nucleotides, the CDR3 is TGTGCCAGCAGCCAGACAGGGGTTACTGAAGCTTTCTTT. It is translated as CASSQTGVTEAFF.

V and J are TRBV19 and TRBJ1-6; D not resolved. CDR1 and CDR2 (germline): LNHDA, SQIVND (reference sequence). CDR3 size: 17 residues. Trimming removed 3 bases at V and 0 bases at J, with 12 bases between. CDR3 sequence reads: CASSIFGASSYNSPLHF. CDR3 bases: TGTGCCAGTAGTATTTTTGGAGCGAGCTCCTATAATTCACCCCTCCACTTT. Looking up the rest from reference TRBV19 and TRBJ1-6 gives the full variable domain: DGGITQSPKYLFRKEGQNVTLSCEQNLNHDAMYWYRQDPGQGLRLIYYSQIVNDFQKGDIAEGYSVSREKKESFPLTVTSAQKNPTAFYLCASSIFGASSYNSPLHFGNGTRLTVT.

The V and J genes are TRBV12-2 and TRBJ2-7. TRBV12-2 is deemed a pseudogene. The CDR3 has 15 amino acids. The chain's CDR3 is CASRLGTGLRDEQYF. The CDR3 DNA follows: TGTGCAAGTCGCTTGGGGACCGGATTACGGGACGAGCAGTACTTC.

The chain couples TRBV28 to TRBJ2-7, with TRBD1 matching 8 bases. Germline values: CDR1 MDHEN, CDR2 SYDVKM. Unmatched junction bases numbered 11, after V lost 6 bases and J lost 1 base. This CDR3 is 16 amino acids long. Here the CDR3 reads CASSWPEGTGSYEQYF. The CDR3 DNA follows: TGTGCCAGCAGCTGGCCGGAAGGGACAGGATCCTACGAGCAGTACTTC. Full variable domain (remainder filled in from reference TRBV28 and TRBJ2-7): DVKVTQSSRYLVKRTGEKVFLECVQDMDHENMFWYRQDPGLGLRLIYFSYDVKMKEKGDIPEGYSVSREKKERFSLILESASTNQTSMYLCASSWPEGTGSYEQYFGPGTRLTVT.

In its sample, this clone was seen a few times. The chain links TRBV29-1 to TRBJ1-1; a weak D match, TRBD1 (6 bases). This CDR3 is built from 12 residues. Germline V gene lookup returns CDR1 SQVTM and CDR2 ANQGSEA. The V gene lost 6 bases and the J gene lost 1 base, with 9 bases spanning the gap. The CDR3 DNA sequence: TGCAGCGTCGAGACAGGGAACACTGAAGCTTTCTTT. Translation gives CSVETGNTEAFF. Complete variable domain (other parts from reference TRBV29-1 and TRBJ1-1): SAVISQKPSRDICQRGTSLTIQCQVDSQVTMMFWYRQQPGQSLTLIATANQGSEATYESGFVIDKFPISRPNLTFSTLTVSNMSPEDSSIYLCSVETGNTEAFFGQGTRLTVV.

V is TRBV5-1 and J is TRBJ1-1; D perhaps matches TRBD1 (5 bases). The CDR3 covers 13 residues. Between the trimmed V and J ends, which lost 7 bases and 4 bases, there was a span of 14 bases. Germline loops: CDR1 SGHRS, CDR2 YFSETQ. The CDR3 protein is CASRNRGGTEAFF. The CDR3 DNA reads TGCGCCAGCCGTAATCGGGGGGGCACTGAAGCTTTCTTT.

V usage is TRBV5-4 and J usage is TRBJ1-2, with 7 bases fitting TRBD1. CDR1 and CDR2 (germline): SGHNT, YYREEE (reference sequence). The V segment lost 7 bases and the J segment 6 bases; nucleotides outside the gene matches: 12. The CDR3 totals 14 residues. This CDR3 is CASQRTGGYDGYTF. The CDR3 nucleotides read TGTGCCAGCCAACGGACAGGAGGGTATGATGGCTACACCTTC. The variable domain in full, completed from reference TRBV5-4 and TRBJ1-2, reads ETGVTQSPTHLIKTRGQQVTLRCSSQSGHNTVSWYQQALGQGPQFIFQYYREEENGRGNFPPRFSGLQFPNYSSELNVNALELDDSALYLCASQRTGGYDGYTFGSGTRLTVV.

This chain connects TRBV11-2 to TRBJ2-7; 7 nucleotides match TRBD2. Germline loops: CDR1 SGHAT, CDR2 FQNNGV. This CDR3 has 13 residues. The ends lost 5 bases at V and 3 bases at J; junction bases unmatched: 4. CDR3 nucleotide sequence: TGTGCCAGCAGCCAGCGGGACTACTACGAGCAGTACTTC. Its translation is CASSQRDYYEQYF.